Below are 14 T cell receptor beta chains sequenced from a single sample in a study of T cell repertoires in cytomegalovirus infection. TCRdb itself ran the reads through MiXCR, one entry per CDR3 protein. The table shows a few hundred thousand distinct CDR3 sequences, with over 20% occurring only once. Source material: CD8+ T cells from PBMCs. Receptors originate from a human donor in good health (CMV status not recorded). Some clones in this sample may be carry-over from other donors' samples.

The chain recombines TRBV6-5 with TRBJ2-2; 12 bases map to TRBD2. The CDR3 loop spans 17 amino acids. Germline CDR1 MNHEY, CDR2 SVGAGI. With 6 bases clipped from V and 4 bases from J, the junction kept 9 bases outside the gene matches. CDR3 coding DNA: TGTGCCAGCAGCAACTTTCCTAGCGGGGGGGTCACCGGGGAGCTGTTTTTT. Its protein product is CASSNFPSGGVTGELFF.

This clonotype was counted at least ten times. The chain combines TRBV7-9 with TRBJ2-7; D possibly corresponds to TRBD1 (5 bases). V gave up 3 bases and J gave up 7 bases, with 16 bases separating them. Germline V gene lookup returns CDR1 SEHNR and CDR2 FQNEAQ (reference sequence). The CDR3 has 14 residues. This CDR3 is CASSFSATVEEQYF. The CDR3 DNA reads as TGTGCCAGCAGCTTTTCGGCGACAGTAGAAGAGCAGTACTTC.

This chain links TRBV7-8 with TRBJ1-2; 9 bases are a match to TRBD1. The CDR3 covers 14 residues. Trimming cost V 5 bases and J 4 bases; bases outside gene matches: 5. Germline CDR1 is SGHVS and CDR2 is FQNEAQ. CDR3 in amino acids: CASSDGTGLYGYTF. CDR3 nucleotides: TGTGCCAGCAGCGACGGGACAGGGCTCTATGGCTACACCTTC.

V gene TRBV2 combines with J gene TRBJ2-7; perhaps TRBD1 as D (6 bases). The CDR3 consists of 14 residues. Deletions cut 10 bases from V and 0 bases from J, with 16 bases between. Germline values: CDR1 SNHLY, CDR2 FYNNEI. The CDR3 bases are TGTGCCACAGAGTCCCGGGACAACTCCTACGAGCAGTACTTC. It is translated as CATESRDNSYEQYF.

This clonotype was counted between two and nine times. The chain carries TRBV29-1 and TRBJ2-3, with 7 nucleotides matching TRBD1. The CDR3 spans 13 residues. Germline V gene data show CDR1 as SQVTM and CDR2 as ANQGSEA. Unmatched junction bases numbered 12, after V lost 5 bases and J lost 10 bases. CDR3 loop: CSVLGGSTGAQYF. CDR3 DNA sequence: TGCAGCGTTCTAGGGGGAAGCACAGGGGCGCAGTATTTT.

The CDR3 is CASSQQGANETQYF. In DNA form, the CDR3 reads TGTGCCAGCAGCCAACAGGGGGCTAATGAGACCCAGTACTTC. The rearrangement uses TRBV7-9 and TRBJ2-5; TRBD1 aligns across 9 bases. Germline assignment: CDR1 SEHNR and CDR2 FQNEAQ (reference sequence). The CDR3 is 14 residues long. The V segment lost 5 bases and the J segment 5 bases; nucleotides outside the gene matches: 6.

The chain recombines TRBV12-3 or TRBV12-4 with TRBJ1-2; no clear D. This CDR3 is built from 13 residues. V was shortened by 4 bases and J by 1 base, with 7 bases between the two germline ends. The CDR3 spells CASSYGDNYGYTF. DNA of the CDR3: TGTGCCAGCAGTTACGGGGATAACTATGGCTACACCTTC.

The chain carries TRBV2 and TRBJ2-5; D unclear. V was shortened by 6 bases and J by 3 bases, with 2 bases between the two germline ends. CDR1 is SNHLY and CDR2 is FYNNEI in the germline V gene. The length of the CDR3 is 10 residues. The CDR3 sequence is CASSKETQYF. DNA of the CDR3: TGTGCCAGCAGCAAAGAGACCCAGTACTTC. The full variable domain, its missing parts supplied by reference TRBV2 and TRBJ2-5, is EPEVTQTPSHQVTQMGQEVILRCVPISNHLYFYWYRQILGQKVEFLVSFYNNEISEKSEIFDDQFSVERPDGSNFTLKIRSTKLEDSAMYFCASSKETQYFGPGTRLLVL.

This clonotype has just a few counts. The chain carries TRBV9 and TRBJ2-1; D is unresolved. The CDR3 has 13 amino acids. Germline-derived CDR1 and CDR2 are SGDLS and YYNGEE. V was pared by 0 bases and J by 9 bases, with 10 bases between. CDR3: CASSVVNSGEQFF. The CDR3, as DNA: TGTGCCAGCAGCGTAGTGAACTCTGGTGAGCAGTTCTTC. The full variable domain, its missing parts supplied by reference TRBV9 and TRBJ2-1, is DSGVTQTPKHLITATGQRVTLRCSPRSGDLSVYWYQQSLDQGLQFLIQYYNGEERAKGNILERFSAQQFPDLHSELNLSSLELGDSALYFCASSVVNSGEQFFGPGTRLTVL.

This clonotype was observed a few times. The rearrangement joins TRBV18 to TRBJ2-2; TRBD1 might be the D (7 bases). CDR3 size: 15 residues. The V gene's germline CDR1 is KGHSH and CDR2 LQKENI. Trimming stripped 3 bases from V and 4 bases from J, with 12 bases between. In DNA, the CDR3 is TGTGCCAGCTCACCGTCAGGGGGGAGCACCGGGGAGCTGTTTTTT. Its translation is CASSPSGGSTGELFF.

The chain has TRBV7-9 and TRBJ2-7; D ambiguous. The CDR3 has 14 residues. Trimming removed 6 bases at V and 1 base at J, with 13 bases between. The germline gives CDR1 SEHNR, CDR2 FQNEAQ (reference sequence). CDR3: CASSFVGGSYEQYF. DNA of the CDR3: TGTGCCAGCAGTTTCGTCGGTGGTTCCTACGAGCAGTACTTC.

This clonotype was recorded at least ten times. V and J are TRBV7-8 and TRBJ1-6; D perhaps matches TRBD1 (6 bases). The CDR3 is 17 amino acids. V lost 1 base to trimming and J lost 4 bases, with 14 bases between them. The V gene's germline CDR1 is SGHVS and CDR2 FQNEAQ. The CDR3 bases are TGTGCCAGCAGCTTAGAGGAAGGGGGACCGTATAATTCACCCCTCCACTTT. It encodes CASSLEEGGPYNSPLHF. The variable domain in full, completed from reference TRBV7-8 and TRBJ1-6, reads GAGVSQSPRYKVAKRGQDVALRCDPISGHVSLFWYQQALGQGPEFLTYFQNEAQLDKSGLPSDRFFAERPEGSVSTLKIQRTQQEDSAVYLCASSLEEGGPYNSPLHFGNGTRLTVT.

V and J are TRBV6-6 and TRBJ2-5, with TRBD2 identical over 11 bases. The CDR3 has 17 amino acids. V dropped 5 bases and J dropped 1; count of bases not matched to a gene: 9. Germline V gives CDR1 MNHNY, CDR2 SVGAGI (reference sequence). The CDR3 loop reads CASSVTSSGGIQETQYF. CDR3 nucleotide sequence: TGTGCCAGCAGTGTGACATCTAGCGGGGGGATCCAAGAGACCCAGTACTTC.

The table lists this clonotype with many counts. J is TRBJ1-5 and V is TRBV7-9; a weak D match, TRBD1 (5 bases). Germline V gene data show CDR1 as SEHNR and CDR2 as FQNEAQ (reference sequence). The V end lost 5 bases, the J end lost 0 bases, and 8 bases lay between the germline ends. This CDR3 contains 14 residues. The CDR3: CASSLDSSNQPQHF. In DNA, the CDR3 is TGTGCCAGCAGCCTAGACAGTAGCAATCAGCCCCAGCATTTT.